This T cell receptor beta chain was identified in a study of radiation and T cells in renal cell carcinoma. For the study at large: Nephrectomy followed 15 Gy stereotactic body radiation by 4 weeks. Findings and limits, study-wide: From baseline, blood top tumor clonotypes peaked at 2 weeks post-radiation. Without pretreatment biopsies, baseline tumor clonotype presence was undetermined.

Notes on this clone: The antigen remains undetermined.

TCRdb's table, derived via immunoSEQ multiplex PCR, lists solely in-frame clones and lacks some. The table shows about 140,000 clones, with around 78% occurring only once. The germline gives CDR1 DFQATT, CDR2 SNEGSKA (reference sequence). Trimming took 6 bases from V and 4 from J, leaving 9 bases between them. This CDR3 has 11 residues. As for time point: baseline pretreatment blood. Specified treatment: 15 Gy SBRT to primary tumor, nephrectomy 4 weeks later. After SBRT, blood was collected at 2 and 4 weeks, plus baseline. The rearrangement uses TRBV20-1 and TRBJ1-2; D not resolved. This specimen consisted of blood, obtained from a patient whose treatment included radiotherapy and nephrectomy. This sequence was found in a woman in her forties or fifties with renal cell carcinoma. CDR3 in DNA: TGCAGTGCCGAGAGTGGCTATGGCTACACCTTC. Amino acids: CSAESGYGYTF.